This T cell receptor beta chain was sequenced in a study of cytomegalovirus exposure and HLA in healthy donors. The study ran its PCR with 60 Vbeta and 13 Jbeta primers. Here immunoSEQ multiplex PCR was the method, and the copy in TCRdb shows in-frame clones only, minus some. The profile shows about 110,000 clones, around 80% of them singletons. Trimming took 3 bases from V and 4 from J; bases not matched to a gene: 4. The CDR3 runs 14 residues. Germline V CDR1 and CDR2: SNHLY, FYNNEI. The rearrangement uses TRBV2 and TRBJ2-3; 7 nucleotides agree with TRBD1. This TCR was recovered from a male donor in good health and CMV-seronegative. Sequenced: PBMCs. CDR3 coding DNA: TGTGCCAGCAGTGACCCCGGGACAGCAGATACGCAGTATTTT. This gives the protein CASSDPGTADTQYF.